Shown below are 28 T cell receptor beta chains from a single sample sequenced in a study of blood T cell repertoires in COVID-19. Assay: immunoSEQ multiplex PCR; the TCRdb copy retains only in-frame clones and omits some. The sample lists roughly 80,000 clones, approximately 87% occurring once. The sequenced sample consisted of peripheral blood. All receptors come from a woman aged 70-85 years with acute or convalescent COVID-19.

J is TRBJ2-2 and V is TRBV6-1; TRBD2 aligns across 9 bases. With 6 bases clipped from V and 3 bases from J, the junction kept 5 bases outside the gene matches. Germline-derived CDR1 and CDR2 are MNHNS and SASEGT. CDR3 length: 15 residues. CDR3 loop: CASRNLAGDTGELFF. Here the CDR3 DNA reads TGTGCCAGCAGAAACTTAGCGGGAGACACCGGGGAGCTGTTTTTT.

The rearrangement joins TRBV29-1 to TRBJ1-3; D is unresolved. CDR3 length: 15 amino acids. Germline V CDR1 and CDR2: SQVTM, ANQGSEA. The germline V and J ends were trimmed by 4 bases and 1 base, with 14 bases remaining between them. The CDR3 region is CSVALPGWSGNTIYF. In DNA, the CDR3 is TGCAGCGTTGCTCTCCCGGGATGGTCTGGAAACACCATATATTTT.

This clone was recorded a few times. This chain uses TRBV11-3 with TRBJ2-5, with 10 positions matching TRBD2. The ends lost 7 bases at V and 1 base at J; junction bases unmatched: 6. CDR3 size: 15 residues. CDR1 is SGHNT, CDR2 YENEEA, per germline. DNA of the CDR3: TGTGCCAGCACCCCGCCTAGCGGGGGCCAAGAGACCCAGTACTTC. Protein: CASTPPSGGQETQYF.

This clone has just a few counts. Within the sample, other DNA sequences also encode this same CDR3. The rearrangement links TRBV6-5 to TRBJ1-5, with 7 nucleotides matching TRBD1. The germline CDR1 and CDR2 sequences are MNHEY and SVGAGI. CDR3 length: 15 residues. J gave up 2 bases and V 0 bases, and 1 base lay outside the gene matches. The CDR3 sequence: CASSYSGTGNQPQHF. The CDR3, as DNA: TGTGCCAGCAGTTACTCGGGGACAGGCAATCAGCCCCAGCATTTT.

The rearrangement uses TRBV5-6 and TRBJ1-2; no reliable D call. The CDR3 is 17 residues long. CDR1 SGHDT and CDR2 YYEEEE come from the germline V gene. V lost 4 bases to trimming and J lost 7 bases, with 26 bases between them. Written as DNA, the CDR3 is TGTGCCAGCAGCCCGGAGGGTCGGAGTCTCTCAGTGATTGGCTACACCTTC. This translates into CASSPEGRSLSVIGYTF.

The CDR3 bases are TGTGCCAGCAGCCGCGGGACTAGCGGATACAATGAGCAGTTCTTC. As protein: CASSRGTSGYNEQFF. The V call is TRBV3-1 (or the pseudogene TRBV3-2), the J call TRBJ2-1, with 11 bases matching TRBD2. V lost 4 bases to trimming and J lost 4 bases; unmatched junction nucleotides: 3. Germline CDR1 is LGHDT and CDR2 is YNNKEL (reference sequence). The CDR3 is 15 residues long.

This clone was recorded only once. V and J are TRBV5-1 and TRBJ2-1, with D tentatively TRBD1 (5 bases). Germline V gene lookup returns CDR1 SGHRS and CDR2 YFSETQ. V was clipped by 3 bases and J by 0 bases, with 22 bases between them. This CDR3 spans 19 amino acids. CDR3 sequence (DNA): TGCGCCAGCAGCTCCGGATCCGACAGTCCGTCCCCCTCCTACAATGAGCAGTTCTTC. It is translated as CASSSGSDSPSPSYNEQFF.

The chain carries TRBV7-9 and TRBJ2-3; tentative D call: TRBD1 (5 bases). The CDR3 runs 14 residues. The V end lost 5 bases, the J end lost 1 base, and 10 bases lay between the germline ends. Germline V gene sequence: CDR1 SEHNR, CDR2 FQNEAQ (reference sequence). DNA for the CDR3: TGTGCCAGCAGCCGGTCGACAGGCACAGATACGCAGTATTTT. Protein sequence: CASSRSTGTDTQYF.

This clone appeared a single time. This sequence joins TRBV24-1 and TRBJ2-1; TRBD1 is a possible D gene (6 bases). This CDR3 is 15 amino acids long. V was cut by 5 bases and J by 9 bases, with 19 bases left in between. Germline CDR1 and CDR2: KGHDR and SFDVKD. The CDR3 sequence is CATSALDRTDGEQFF. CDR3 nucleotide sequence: TGTGCCACCAGTGCTCTGGACCGGACAGACGGTGAGCAGTTCTTC.

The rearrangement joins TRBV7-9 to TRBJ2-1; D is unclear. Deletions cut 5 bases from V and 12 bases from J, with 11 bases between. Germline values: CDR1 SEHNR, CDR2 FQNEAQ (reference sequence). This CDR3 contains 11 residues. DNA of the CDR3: TGTGCCAGCAGCCCGCAGCAGGTGCAGTTCTTC. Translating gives CASSPQQVQFF.

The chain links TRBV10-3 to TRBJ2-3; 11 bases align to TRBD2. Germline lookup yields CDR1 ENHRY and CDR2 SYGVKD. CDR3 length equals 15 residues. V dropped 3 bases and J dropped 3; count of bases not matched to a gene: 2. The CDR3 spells CAISEASGRTDTQYF. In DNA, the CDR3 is TGTGCCATCAGTGAAGCTAGCGGGAGGACAGATACGCAGTATTTT.

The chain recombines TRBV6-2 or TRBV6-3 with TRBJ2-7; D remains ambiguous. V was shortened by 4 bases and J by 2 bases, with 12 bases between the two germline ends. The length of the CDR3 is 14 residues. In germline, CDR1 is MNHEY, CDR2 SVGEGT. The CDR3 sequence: CASSSPGLPYEQYV. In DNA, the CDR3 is TGTGCCAGCAGTTCCCCAGGTCTCCCCTACGAGCAGTACGTC.

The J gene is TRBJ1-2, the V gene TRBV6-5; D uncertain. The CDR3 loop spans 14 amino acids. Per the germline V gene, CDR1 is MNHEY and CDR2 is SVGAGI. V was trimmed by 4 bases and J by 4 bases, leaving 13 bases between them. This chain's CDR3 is CASSLLGRFYGYTF. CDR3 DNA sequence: TGTGCCAGCAGTTTACTCGGCAGGTTCTATGGCTACACCTTC.

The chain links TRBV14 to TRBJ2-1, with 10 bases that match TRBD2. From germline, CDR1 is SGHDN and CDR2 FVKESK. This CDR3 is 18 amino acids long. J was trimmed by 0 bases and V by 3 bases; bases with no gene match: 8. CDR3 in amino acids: CASSHLTRLAGSYNEQFF. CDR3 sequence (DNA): TGTGCCAGCAGCCATCTCACGAGACTAGCGGGCTCCTACAATGAGCAGTTCTTC.

CDR3 sequence (DNA): TGCAGCGTTGGCCTCGGGACTAGCGGCCACAATGAGCAGTTCTTC. This codes for CSVGLGTSGHNEQFF. The chain recombines TRBV29-1 with TRBJ2-1, with 11 bases identical to TRBD2. V shed 4 bases and J 5 bases; nucleotides not matched to a gene: 7. The CDR3 is 15 residues long. Germline V lookup: CDR1 SQVTM, CDR2 ANQGSEA.

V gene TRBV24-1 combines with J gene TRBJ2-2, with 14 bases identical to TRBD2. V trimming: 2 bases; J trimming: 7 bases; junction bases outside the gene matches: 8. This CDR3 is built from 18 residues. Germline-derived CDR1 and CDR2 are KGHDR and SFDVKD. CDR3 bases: TGTGCCACCAGTGATTCGAGACTAGCGGGGGGGCGACACGGGGAGCTGTTTTTT. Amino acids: CATSDSRLAGGRHGELFF.

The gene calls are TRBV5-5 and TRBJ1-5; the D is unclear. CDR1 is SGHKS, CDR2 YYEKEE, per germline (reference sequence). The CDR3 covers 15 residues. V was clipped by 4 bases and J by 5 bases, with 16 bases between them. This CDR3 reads CASSPGVTRDQPQHF. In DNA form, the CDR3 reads TGTGCCAGCAGCCCTGGGGTCACGAGGGATCAGCCCCAGCATTTT.

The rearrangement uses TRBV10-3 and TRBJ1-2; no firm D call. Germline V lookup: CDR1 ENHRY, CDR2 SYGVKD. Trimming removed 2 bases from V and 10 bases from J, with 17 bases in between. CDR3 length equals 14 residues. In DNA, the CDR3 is TGTGCCATCAGTGAGGAGGGCAGGATGACGGACTACACCTTC. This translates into CAISEEGRMTDYTF.

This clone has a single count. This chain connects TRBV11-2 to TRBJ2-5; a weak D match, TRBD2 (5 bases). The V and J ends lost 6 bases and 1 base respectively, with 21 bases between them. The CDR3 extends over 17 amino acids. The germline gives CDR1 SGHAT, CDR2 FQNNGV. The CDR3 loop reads CASRRMGRAVGQETQYF. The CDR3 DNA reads TGTGCCAGCAGGAGAATGGGGAGAGCAGTTGGCCAAGAGACCCAGTACTTC.

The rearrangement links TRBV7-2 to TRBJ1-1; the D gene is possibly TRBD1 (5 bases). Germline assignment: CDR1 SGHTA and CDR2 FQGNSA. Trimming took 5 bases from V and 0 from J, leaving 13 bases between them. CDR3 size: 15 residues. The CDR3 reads CASSKRTLMNTEAFF. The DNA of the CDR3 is TGTGCCAGCAGCAAACGGACACTCATGAACACTGAAGCTTTCTTT.

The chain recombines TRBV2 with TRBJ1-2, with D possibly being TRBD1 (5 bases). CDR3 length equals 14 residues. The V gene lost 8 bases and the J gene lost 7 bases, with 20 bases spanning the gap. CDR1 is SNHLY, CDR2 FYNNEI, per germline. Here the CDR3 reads CASYEIRALSGYTF. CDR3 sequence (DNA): TGTGCCAGCTACGAAATCAGGGCACTCAGTGGCTACACCTTC.

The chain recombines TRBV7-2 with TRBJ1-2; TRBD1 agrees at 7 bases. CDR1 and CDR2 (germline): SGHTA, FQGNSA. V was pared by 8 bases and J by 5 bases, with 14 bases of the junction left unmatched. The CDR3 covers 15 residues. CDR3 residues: CASHSRDSGPYGYTF. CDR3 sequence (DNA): TGTGCCAGCCACAGTAGGGACAGCGGTCCTTATGGCTACACCTTC.

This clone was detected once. CDR3: CASSYSFRQETQYF. CDR3 in DNA: TGTGCCAGCAGTTACTCTTTCAGACAAGAGACCCAGTACTTC. The chain recombines TRBV6-5 with TRBJ2-5; D gene uncertain. This CDR3 is 14 amino acids long. Per the germline V gene, CDR1 is MNHEY and CDR2 is SVGAGI. Trimming took off 0 bases at V and 2 bases at J, with 7 bases between the two ends.

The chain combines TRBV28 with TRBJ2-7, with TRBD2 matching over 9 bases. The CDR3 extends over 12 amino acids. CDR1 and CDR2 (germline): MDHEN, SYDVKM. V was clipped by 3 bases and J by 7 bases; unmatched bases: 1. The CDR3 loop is CASSFTSGEQYV. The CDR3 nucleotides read TGTGCCAGCAGTTTTACTAGCGGGGAGCAGTACGTC.

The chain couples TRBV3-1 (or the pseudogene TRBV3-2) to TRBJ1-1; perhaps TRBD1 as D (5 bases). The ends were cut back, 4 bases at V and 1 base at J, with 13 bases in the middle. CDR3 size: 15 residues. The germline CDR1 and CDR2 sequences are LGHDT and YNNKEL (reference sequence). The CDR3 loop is CASSPAGGGNTEAFF. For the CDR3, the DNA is TGTGCCAGCAGCCCGGCCGGGGGGGGGAACACTGAAGCTTTCTTT.

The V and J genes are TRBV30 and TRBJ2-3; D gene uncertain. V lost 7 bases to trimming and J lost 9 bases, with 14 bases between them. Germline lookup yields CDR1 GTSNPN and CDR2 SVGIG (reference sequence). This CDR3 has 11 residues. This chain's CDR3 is CAYEPRSTQYF. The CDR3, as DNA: TGTGCCTATGAGCCGAGGTCAACGCAGTATTTT.

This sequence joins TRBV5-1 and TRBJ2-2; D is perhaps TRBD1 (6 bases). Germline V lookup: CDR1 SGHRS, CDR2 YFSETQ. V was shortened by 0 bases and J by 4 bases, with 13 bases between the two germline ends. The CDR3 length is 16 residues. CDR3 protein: CASSLVPGQSTGELFF. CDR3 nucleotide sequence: TGCGCCAGCAGCTTGGTTCCAGGACAGAGCACCGGGGAGCTGTTTTTT. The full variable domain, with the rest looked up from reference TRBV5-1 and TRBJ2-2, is KAGVTQTPRYLIKTRGQQVTLSCSPISGHRSVSWYQQTPGQGLQFLFEYFSETQRNKGNFPGRFSGRQFSNSRSEMNVSTLELGDSALYLCASSLVPGQSTGELFFGEGSRLTVL.

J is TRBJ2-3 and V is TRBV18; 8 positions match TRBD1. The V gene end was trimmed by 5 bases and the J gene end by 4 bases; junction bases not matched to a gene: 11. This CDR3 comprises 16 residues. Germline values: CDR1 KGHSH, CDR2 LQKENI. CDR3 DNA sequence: TGTGCCAGCTCAACCAACGGACAGGGAGCAGCAGATACGCAGTATTTT. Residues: CASSTNGQGAADTQYF.